Following are 32 T cell receptor beta chains from one sample sequenced in a study of post-analysis software for immune sequencing data (dated by TCRdb to about 2015). The investigation overall reported the following: Roughly 5 TRBV segments, including TRBV5-6, TRBV5-1 and TRBV20-1, were significantly more frequent in patients than controls.

For these TCRs, the target antigens are not known. Receptors were amplified or captured by PCR. Sequencing instrument: Illumina HiSeq 2500. Unique molecular identifiers were incorporated into TCR beta cDNA libraries to reduce PCR and sequencing biases. TCRdb handled the public reads itself, with Q25 trimming in fastp and clone calling in MiXCR, and kept productive beta chains. Rows matching on CDR3 protein sequence are summarized as one entry with the most common DNA and genes. Present in this sample are roughly 870,000 distinct CDR3 sequences, approximately 50% of which were seen just once. Of the sample, approximately 4.5% falls within the top ten clones. The sample was blood. These TCRs come from a girl between 5 and 17 years old with multiple sclerosis.

V is TRBV5-5 and J is TRBJ2-6, with a possible D match to TRBD2 (5 bases). Trimming took 6 bases from V and 4 from J, leaving 20 bases between them. Germline V CDR1 and CDR2: SGHKS, YYEKEE (reference sequence). The CDR3 length is 17 residues. In DNA form, the CDR3 reads TGTGCCAGCATCCAACCGGGTCCTTGGGAGGGGGCCAACGTCCTGACTTTC. Translation gives CASIQPGPWEGANVLTF. The complete variable domain, with remaining parts taken from reference TRBV5-5 and TRBJ2-6, reads DAGVTQSPTHLIKTRGQQVTLRCSPISGHKSVSWYQQVLGQGPQFIFQYYEKEERGRGNFPDRFSARQFPNYSSELNVNALLLGDSALYLCASIQPGPWEGANVLTFGAGSRLTVL.

V usage is TRBV5-1 and J usage is TRBJ2-5, with D tentatively TRBD1 (6 bases). CDR1 is SGHRS and CDR2 is YFSETQ in the germline V gene. The CDR3 runs 16 residues. V was trimmed by 4 bases and J by 5 bases, leaving 21 bases between them. The CDR3, as DNA: TGCGCCAGCAGCACCGGACTGAGAGGGGGATTGGAGACCCAGTACTTC. Encoded protein: CASSTGLRGGLETQYF. Full variable domain (remainder filled in from reference TRBV5-1 and TRBJ2-5): KAGVTQTPRYLIKTRGQQVTLSCSPISGHRSVSWYQQTPGQGLQFLFEYFSETQRNKGNFPGRFSGRQFSNSRSEMNVSTLELGDSALYLCASSTGLRGGLETQYFGPGTRLLVL.

This clonotype was seen a single time. The rearrangement joins TRBV12-3 or TRBV12-4 to TRBJ2-5; TRBD2 is a possible D gene (6 bases). The CDR3 totals 14 residues. V was cut by 6 bases and J by 1 base, with 12 bases left in between. Here the CDR3 DNA reads TGTGCCAGCAGGCACCGGGACTTCCAAGAGACCCAGTACTTC. Its protein product is CASRHRDFQETQYF.

This chain connects TRBV20-1 to TRBJ2-7, with 9 nucleotides matching TRBD2. After removal of 5 bases from V and 3 bases from J, the junction contained 11 bases not matched to a gene. This CDR3 contains 15 residues. CDR1 is DFQATT, CDR2 SNEGSKA, per germline (reference sequence). In DNA, the CDR3 is TGCAGTGCTGCTCCTCGACTAGCGGCCTTCTACGAGCAGTACTTC. It is translated as CSAAPRLAAFYEQYF.

The chain carries TRBV11-1 and TRBJ2-5; 14 positions match TRBD2. The DNA end is more similar to TRBJ2-7, so the J call may be wrong. Germline CDR1 is SGHAT and CDR2 is FQDESV (reference sequence). The CDR3 spans 19 residues. The CDR3 sequence is CASSLAGLAGATKSTEQYF. In DNA, the CDR3 is TGTGCCAGCAGCTTAGCGGGACTAGCGGGAGCCACTAAGTCCACCGAGCAGTACTTC.

The chain links TRBV6-5 to TRBJ2-3, with D tentatively TRBD1 (6 bases). The CDR3 is 14 amino acids. The germline V and J ends were trimmed by 6 bases and 5 bases, with 15 bases remaining between them. Germline CDR1 reads MNHEY; CDR2 reads SVGAGI. The CDR3 here is CASRPDRLRDTQYF. CDR3 nucleotide sequence: TGTGCCAGCAGACCCGACAGGCTCAGAGATACGCAGTATTTT.

The chain carries TRBV5-1 and TRBJ2-1; maybe TRBD2 (6 bases). Trimming removed 4 bases at V and 4 bases at J, with 12 bases between. The V gene's germline CDR1 is SGHRS and CDR2 YFSETQ. The CDR3 runs 14 residues. Here the CDR3 DNA reads TGCGCCAGCAGCCAGCCGGGGGTATACAATGAGCAGTTCTTC. It is translated as CASSQPGVYNEQFF.

This clonotype was observed a few times. The J gene is TRBJ1-2, the V gene TRBV5-1; no clear D gene. V was clipped by 0 bases and J by 7 bases, with 7 bases between them. CDR1 is SGHRS, CDR2 YFSETQ, per germline. The CDR3 loop spans 12 amino acids. In DNA form, the CDR3 reads TGCGCCAGCAGCTTGGGCGTTGGTGGCTACACCTTC. Protein product: CASSLGVGGYTF.

This chain connects TRBV29-1 to TRBJ1-2, with a possible D match to TRBD1 (5 bases). The V end was cut by 3 bases, the J end by 4 bases, with 12 bases between. Germline CDR1 and CDR2: SQVTM and ANQGSEA. CDR3 length equals 13 residues. The CDR3 nucleotides read TGCAGCGTTGACATGGGACCTACCTATGGCTACACCTTC. Translating it yields CSVDMGPTYGYTF.

This clonotype was recorded many times. This chain joins TRBV5-5 and TRBJ2-3; a weak D match, TRBD2 (6 bases). The V gene lost 2 bases and the J gene lost 6 bases, with 13 bases spanning the gap. This CDR3 is built from 14 residues. Germline loops: CDR1 SGHKS, CDR2 YYEKEE (reference sequence). The CDR3 coding sequence is TGTGCCAGCAGCTTTGCGGGGAATACGGATACGCAGTATTTT. Its protein is CASSFAGNTDTQYF.

The rearrangement uses TRBV29-1 and TRBJ1-1; D may be TRBD1 (6 bases). Trimming cost V 3 bases and J 10 bases, with 18 bases left between them. The germline gives CDR1 SQVTM, CDR2 ANQGSEA. CDR3 length: 13 amino acids. CDR3: CSVEPVTGAGAFF. DNA for the CDR3: TGCAGCGTTGAGCCGGTGACGGGGGCAGGAGCTTTCTTT.

V gene TRBV29-1 combines with J gene TRBJ2-6, with no clear D. The V gene's germline CDR1 is SQVTM and CDR2 ANQGSEA. Trimming shortened V by 5 bases and J by 4 bases, and 6 bases separated the two germline ends. The CDR3 consists of 12 residues. In nucleotides, the CDR3 is TGCAGCGTTCAGACAGGGGCCAACGTCCTGACTTTC. As protein: CSVQTGANVLTF.

The rearrangement links TRBV20-1 to TRBJ2-1, with D possibly TRBD2 on 6 matching bases. CDR3 size: 15 residues. The germline gives CDR1 DFQATT, CDR2 SNEGSKA (reference sequence). Trimming cost V 6 bases and J 7 bases, with 22 bases left between them. CDR3: CSALPGALRANEQFF. The CDR3 nucleotides are TGCAGTGCCTTACCGGGAGCACTCCGAGCGAATGAGCAGTTCTTC.

V and J are TRBV7-9 and TRBJ1-4, with 8 bases lining up with TRBD1. Germline V gives CDR1 SEHNR, CDR2 FQNEAQ (reference sequence). This CDR3 contains 15 residues. The junction had 8 bases not matched to a gene; V was cut back by 4 bases and J by 7 bases. The CDR3 loop is CASSSTGGMLEKLFF. In nucleotides, the CDR3 is TGTGCCAGCAGCTCCACAGGGGGTATGCTTGAAAAACTGTTTTTT.

This chain joins TRBV10-3 and TRBJ1-2, with 9 bases aligning to TRBD1. The germline gives CDR1 ENHRY, CDR2 SYGVKD. After removal of 6 bases from V and 8 bases from J, the junction contained 7 bases not matched to a gene. CDR3 length: 13 amino acids. The CDR3 nucleotides are TGTGCCATCAGCACCGGGACAGGGAACGGCTACACCTTC. Amino acids: CAISTGTGNGYTF.

As regards this clonotype: One junction end does not reproduce the germline sequence, and a read error may be involved. The chain uses TRBV7-7 and TRBJ2-1, with D tentatively TRBD2 (6 bases). Germline CDR1 and CDR2: SSHAT and FNYEAQ (reference sequence). This CDR3 spans 15 amino acids. The CDR3 region has the DNA TGTGCTAGCAGCATCTCTAGCGACCCCTACAATGAGCAGTTCTTC. This encodes CASSISSDPYNEQFF. The whole variable domain, filled in from reference TRBV7-7 and TRBJ2-1, reads GAGVSQSPRYKVTKRGQDVTLRCDPISSHATLYWYQQALGQGPEFLTYFNYEAQPDKSGLPSDRFSAERPEGSISTLTIQRTEQRDSAMYRCASSISSDPYNEQFFGPGTRLTVL.

The chain recombines TRBV5-1 with TRBJ2-7; maybe TRBD1 (6 bases). Trimming took 5 bases from V and 6 from J, leaving 21 bases between them. This CDR3 has 15 residues. CDR1 and CDR2 from the germline V gene are SGHRS and YFSETQ. The CDR3 DNA is TGCGCCAGCAGGGCAAGCGACACAACAGGGTCCGAGCAGTACTTC. Amino acid sequence: CASRASDTTGSEQYF. Complete variable domain (other parts from reference TRBV5-1 and TRBJ2-7): KAGVTQTPRYLIKTRGQQVTLSCSPISGHRSVSWYQQTPGQGLQFLFEYFSETQRNKGNFPGRFSGRQFSNSRSEMNVSTLELGDSALYLCASRASDTTGSEQYFGPGTRLTVT.

The gene calls are TRBV5-1 and TRBJ1-2, with 10 bases aligning to TRBD1. Germline V lookup: CDR1 SGHRS, CDR2 YFSETQ. Germline trimming cut 3 bases from V and 3 bases from J; bases unmatched to any gene: 2. The CDR3 spans 14 residues. The CDR3 sequence is CASSWTGGDYGYTF. The CDR3 coding sequence is TGCGCCAGCAGCTGGACAGGGGGTGACTATGGCTACACCTTC.

Only one count was recorded for this clonotype. The CDR3 nucleotides read TGTGCCAGCAGCACCAAGACAGGGGGAAGTGAGCAGTTCTTC. Amino acids: CASSTKTGGSEQFF. The genes are TRBV12-3 or TRBV12-4 and TRBJ2-1; 9 nucleotides agree with TRBD1. V was pared by 6 bases and J by 9 bases, with 9 bases of the junction left unmatched. The CDR3 consists of 14 residues.

The table lists this clonotype with a few counts. The chain joins TRBV4-1 to TRBJ1-2; 7 nucleotides align to TRBD1. Per germline, CDR1 MGHRA and CDR2 YSYEKL. The CDR3 has 14 amino acids. V was clipped by 1 base and J by 8 bases; unmatched bases: 7. This CDR3 is CASSQAGDRGGYTF. DNA of the CDR3: TGCGCCAGCAGCCAAGCCGGGGACAGAGGAGGCTACACCTTC.

CDR3 amino acids: CASSSDRGGGYGYTF. CDR3 DNA sequence: TGTGCCAGCAGCTCCGACAGGGGCGGGGGCTATGGCTACACCTTC. J is TRBJ1-2 and V is TRBV12-3 or TRBV12-4; 8 nucleotides agree with TRBD1. The CDR3 consists of 15 residues. V shed 6 bases, J shed 4 bases, and the junction held 10 bases outside the gene matches.

The V and J genes are TRBV7-9 and TRBJ2-3, with D perhaps being TRBD1 or TRBD2 (5 bases each). V lost 6 bases to trimming and J lost 0 bases, with 16 bases between them. The CDR3 extends over 16 amino acids. Germline V gene data show CDR1 as SEHNR and CDR2 as FQNEAQ (reference sequence). The CDR3 loop reads CASRPGWGDSTDTQYF. CDR3 DNA: TGTGCCAGCAGGCCAGGGTGGGGAGACAGCACAGATACGCAGTATTTT. Full variable domain (outside the CDR3, taken from reference TRBV7-9 and TRBJ2-3): DTGVSQNPRHKITKRGQNVTFRCDPISEHNRLYWYRQTLGQGPEFLTYFQNEAQLEKSRLLSDRFSAERPKGSFSTLEIQRTEQGDSAMYLCASRPGWGDSTDTQYFGPGTRLTVL.

This clonotype was observed a few times. The chain has TRBV18 and TRBJ2-5; D not certain. Germline CDR1 reads KGHSH; CDR2 reads LQKENI. The CDR3 extends over 14 amino acids. With 0 bases removed from V and 2 bases from J, the gap between germline ends came to 7 bases. In nucleotides, the CDR3 is TGTGCCAGCTCACCACCGGTACAGCAAGAGACCCAGTACTTC. Its protein product is CASSPPVQQETQYF.

The rearrangement links TRBV10-3 to TRBJ2-3; TRBD1 matches at 7 bases. CDR3 length: 12 amino acids. The germline V gene has CDR1 ENHRY and CDR2 SYGVKD. V was pared by 6 bases and J by 7 bases, with 4 bases of the junction left unmatched. The CDR3 is CAISRDSYTQYF. CDR3 sequence (DNA): TGTGCCATCAGCAGGGACAGCTATACGCAGTATTTT.

As regards this clonotype: A read error is possible here, since a much larger clone lies one base away. The V and J genes are TRBV10-3 and TRBJ2-1; the match to TRBD2 covers 8 bases. With V trimmed by 4 bases and J by 9 bases, 8 bases remained unmatched. Germline V CDR1 and CDR2: ENHRY, SYGVKD. The CDR3 totals 14 residues. This CDR3 reads CAISAWGLVAEQFF. CDR3 nucleotides: TGTGCCATCAGTGCGTGGGGACTAGTAGCTGAGCAGTTCTTC.

CDR3 sequence (DNA): TGCGCCAGCAGCTTGGGTCTAGCGGGGGACCTGGGGGAGCAGTACTTC. Translation: CASSLGLAGDLGEQYF. The rearrangement joins TRBV5-1 to TRBJ2-5; 10 bases are a match to TRBD2. With V trimmed by 0 bases and J by 11 bases, 13 bases remained unmatched. Germline V gene data show CDR1 as SGHRS and CDR2 as YFSETQ. The CDR3 loop spans 16 amino acids.

V is TRBV7-3 and J is TRBJ2-7, with 7 nucleotides matching TRBD1. After removal of 4 bases from V and 2 bases from J, the junction contained 8 bases not matched to a gene. CDR3 length: 15 amino acids. Looked up from germline, CDR1 is SGHTA and CDR2 is FQGTGA. CDR3 region: CASSWDSSGPYEQYF. The CDR3 DNA sequence: TGTGCCAGCAGCTGGGACAGTTCAGGGCCCTACGAGCAGTACTTC.

This clonotype came up a few times. The gene calls are TRBV2 and TRBJ1-2; D not resolved. The CDR3 extends over 14 amino acids. The germline gives CDR1 SNHLY, CDR2 FYNNEI. V lost 3 bases, J lost 1 base, and 9 bases lay in between. This chain's CDR3 is CASSDYTINYGYTF. The CDR3 coding sequence is TGTGCCAGCAGTGATTACACAATTAACTATGGCTACACCTTC.

The chain links TRBV7-9 to TRBJ2-3; D possibly corresponds to TRBD2 (6 bases). Trimming cost V 4 bases and J 2 bases, with 10 bases left between them. The germline V gene encodes CDR1 SEHNR and CDR2 FQNEAQ (reference sequence). The CDR3 is made up of 14 amino acids. CDR3 loop: CASSSAGPTDTQYF. As DNA, the CDR3 is TGTGCCAGCAGCTCCGCGGGGCCCACAGATACGCAGTATTTT.

The rearrangement joins TRBV9 to TRBJ2-3; 11 bases fit TRBD2. The CDR3 runs to 16 residues. J lost 5 bases, V lost 0 bases, and 5 bases had no gene match. In germline, CDR1 is SGDLS, CDR2 YYNGEE. The CDR3 coding sequence is TGTGCCAGCAGCGTAGAGACTAGCGGGGTGCAAGATACGCAGTATTTT. Its translation is CASSVETSGVQDTQYF.

V gene TRBV5-1 combines with J gene TRBJ2-5; TRBD1 agrees at 9 bases. V was pared by 4 bases and J by 2 bases, with 12 bases of the junction left unmatched. CDR1 and CDR2 (germline): SGHRS, YFSETQ. The CDR3 loop spans 17 amino acids. The CDR3 spells CASSGSQGAHQQETQYF. The CDR3, as DNA: TGCGCCAGCAGCGGTTCACAGGGGGCCCACCAACAAGAGACCCAGTACTTC.

This rearrangement joins TRBV29-1 to TRBJ2-4; a possible D gene is TRBD1 (5 bases). CDR1 is SQVTM, CDR2 ANQGSEA, per germline. There are 14 residues in the CDR3. V lost 4 bases to trimming and J lost 0 bases, with 10 bases between them. CDR3 DNA sequence: TGCAGCGTTGCAGGGTTGATAGCCAAAAACATTCAGTACTTC. It encodes CSVAGLIAKNIQYF.